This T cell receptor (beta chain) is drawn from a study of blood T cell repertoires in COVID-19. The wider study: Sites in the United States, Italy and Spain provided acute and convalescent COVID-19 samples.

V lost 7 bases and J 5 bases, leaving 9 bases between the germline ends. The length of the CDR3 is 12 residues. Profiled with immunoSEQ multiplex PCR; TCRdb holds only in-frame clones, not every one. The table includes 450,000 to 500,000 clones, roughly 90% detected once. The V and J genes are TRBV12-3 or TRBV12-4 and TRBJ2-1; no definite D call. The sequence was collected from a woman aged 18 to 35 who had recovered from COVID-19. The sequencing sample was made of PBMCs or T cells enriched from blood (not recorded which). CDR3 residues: CASKRFDNEQFF. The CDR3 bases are TGTGCCAGCAAGAGATTCGACAATGAGCAGTTCTTC.